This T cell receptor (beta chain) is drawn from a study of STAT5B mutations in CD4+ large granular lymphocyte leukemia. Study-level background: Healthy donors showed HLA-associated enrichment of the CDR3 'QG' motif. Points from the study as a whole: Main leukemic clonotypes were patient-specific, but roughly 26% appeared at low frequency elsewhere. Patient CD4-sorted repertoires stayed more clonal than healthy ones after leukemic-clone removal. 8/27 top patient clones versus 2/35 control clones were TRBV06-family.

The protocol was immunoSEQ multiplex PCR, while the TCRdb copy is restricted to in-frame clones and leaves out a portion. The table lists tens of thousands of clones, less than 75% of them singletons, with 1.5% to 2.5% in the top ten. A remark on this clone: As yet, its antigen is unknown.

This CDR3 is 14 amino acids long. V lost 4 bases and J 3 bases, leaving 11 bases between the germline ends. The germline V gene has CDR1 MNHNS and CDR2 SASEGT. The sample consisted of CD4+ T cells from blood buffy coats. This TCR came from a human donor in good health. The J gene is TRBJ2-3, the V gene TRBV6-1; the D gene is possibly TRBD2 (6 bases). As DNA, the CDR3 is TGTGCCAGCAGTGGCGGCCTAGCGACAGATACGCAGTATTTT. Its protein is CASSGGLATDTQYF.